This T cell receptor (beta chain) comes out of a study of cytomegalovirus exposure and HLA in healthy donors. Study-level background: A preliminary data release comprised around 85 million unique TCRs obtained from HLA-typed donors. Broader study findings: A link between a missense DCLRE1C variant and TCR beta V- and J-gene trimming emerged from a later analysis. Accounts indicate the classifier identified cytomegalovirus status with strong specificity and sensitivity.

The study ran its PCR with 60 Vbeta and 13 Jbeta primers. Sequenced by immunoSEQ multiplex PCR; TCRdb stores in-frame clones only, minus some. This sample's table has 45,000 to 60,000 clones. Comments on this clone: What it binds is not known.

The sequence was obtained from a middle-aged woman in good health and CMV-seronegative. Material for sequencing was PBMCs.

CDR3 in amino acids: CASRHSSGGYTF. Written as DNA, the CDR3 is TGTGCCAGCAGACATTCCTCGGGAGGCTACACCTTC. This chain uses TRBV28 with TRBJ1-2; D remains ambiguous. The CDR3 is 12 residues long. The germline V gene encodes CDR1 MDHEN and CDR2 SYDVKM. The V and J ends lost 6 bases and 8 bases respectively, with 13 bases between them.